The rows below give T cell receptor beta chains drawn from one sample of a study of vaccination effects on CD4 cells after COVID-19. Repertoires were generated with immunoSEQ multiplex PCR, while TCRdb's copy carries only in-frame clones and drops some. The repertoire holds about 40,000 clones, with 55% to 80% as singletons. Their cognate antigens are unknown. The sequences come from CD4+ T cells from PBMCs cultured without peptide, collected after COVID-19 vaccination. These receptors originate from a human donor who received a COVID-19 vaccine. Each CDR3 is given with its conserved first and last residue. The D gene is left open where the match is weak. The size of a clone is reported for some rows only, either as once, few or many, or as a class for expanded clones.

size	V	D	J	CDR3	DNA
NA	TRBV18	NA	TRBJ1-1	CASSPNPGTEAFF	TGTGCCAGCTCACCAAACCCGGGCACTGAAGCTTTCTTT
few	TRBV19	TRBD1	TRBJ1-1	CAIRDPQGATARTEAFF	TGTGCCATCCGCGACCCACAGGGGGCTACTGCTCGCACTGAAGCTTTCTTT
NA	TRBV5-5	NA	TRBJ1-2	CASSQVGGSGGYTF	TGTGCCAGCAGCCAAGTCGGGGGCTCGGGTGGCTACACCTTC
NA	TRBV27	NA	TRBJ1-2	CASSPWQSGHSGYGYTF	TGTGCCAGCAGTCCATGGCAAAGTGGACACTCCGGCTATGGCTACACCTTC
NA	TRBV5-4	NA	TRBJ1-6	CASSPARSYNSPLHF	TGTGCCAGCAGCCCGGCTCGCTCCTATAATTCACCCCTCCACTTT
NA	TRBV30	NA	TRBJ2-7	CAWSFIDTHPYEQYF	TGTGCCTGGAGCTTCATTGACACCCATCCCTACGAGCAGTACTTC
NA	TRBV7-8	TRBD1	TRBJ1-2	CASSSAGTGVYGYTF	TGTGCCAGCAGTTCAGCCGGGACAGGGGTCTATGGCTACACCTTC
NA	TRBV6-4	TRBD1	TRBJ1-1	CASSNRGKAFF	TGTGCCAGCAGCAACAGGGGAAAGGCTTTCTTT
NA	TRBV10-3	NA	TRBJ1-1	CAISREGGDTEAFF	TGTGCCATCAGTAGGGAGGGAGGTGACACTGAAGCTTTCTTT
NA	TRBV27	NA	TRBJ2-6	CATVGTVAGANVLTF	TGTGCCACCGTAGGGACTGTGGCTGGGGCCAACGTCCTGACTTTC
NA	TRBV5-1	TRBD1	TRBJ2-7	CASSFDRGTYEQYF	TGCGCCAGCAGCTTCGACAGGGGGACCTACGAGCAGTACTTC
NA	TRBV27	NA	TRBJ1-2	CASSFSGGEGYTF	TGTGCCAGCAGTTTTTCCGGGGGCGAAGGCTACACCTTC
once	TRBV19	NA	TRBJ1-5	CASSIGGGARGNQPQHF	TGTGCCAGTAGTATTGGGGGGGGCGCTCGGGGCAATCAGCCCCAGCATTTT
NA	TRBV25-1	NA	TRBJ2-3	CASSEWSSTDTQYF	TGTGCCAGCAGTGAATGGTCTAGCACAGATACGCAGTATTTT
few	TRBV2	TRBD1	TRBJ1-6	CASSGQGARNSPLHF	TGTGCCAGCAGTGGACAGGGGGCGAGGAATTCACCCCTCCACTTT
NA	TRBV3-1/TRBV3-2	NA	TRBJ1-1	CASSQVEVGTEAFF	TGTGCCAGCAGCCAAGTAGAGGTAGGGACTGAAGCTTTCTTT
NA	TRBV9	NA	TRBJ2-5	CASSVGTLRETQYF	TGTGCCAGCAGCGTAGGAACCCTTAGGGAGACCCAGTACTTC
NA	TRBV28	NA	TRBJ1-5	CASSSGKPQHF	TGTGCCAGCAGTTCGGGGAAGCCCCAGCATTTT
NA	TRBV2	TRBD2	TRBJ2-5	CASRIGGTSGQETQYF	TGTGCCAGCAGAATCGGCGGGACTAGCGGGCAAGAGACCCAGTACTTC
NA	TRBV2	TRBD2	TRBJ2-2	CASSEGLALLRVTGELFF	TGTGCCAGCAGTGAGGGACTAGCGCTCTTGCGGGTGACCGGGGAGCTGTTTTTT
NA	TRBV21-1	NA	TRBJ2-7	CASSYPRDRGTSYEQYF	TGTGCCAGCAGCTACCCCCGGGACAGGGGTACCTCCTACGAGCAGTACTTC
few	TRBV19	TRBD1	TRBJ1-2	CASSIGTGAPYGYTF	TGTGCCAGTAGTATAGGGACAGGGGCCCCCTATGGCTACACCTTC
NA	TRBV3-1/TRBV3-2	NA	TRBJ1-6	CASSQGGRFSYNSPLHF	TGTGCCAGCAGCCAAGGGGGACGGTTCTCCTATAATTCACCCCTCCACTTT
NA	TRBV24-1	TRBD1	TRBJ1-2	CATSAPDVRGHGYTF	TGTGCCACCAGTGCCCCTGATGTCAGGGGGCATGGCTACACCTTC
NA	TRBV4-1	TRBD1	TRBJ1-1	CASSLSGTAEGEAFF	TGCGCCAGCAGCCTGTCCGGGACAGCAGAAGGTGAAGCTTTCTTT
once	TRBV2	NA	TRBJ2-3	CASSDYSGTSTDTQYF	TGTGCCAGCAGTGACTACTCGGGGACTAGCACAGATACGCAGTATTTT
NA	TRBV5-1	NA	TRBJ1-2	CASSLGLAASGYGYTF	TGCGCCAGCAGCTTGGGGTTGGCGGCCAGTGGGTATGGCTACACCTTC
few	TRBV10-3	TRBD1	TRBJ2-1	CATTRGWDRLGDEQFF	TGTGCCACGACGAGGGGGTGGGACAGGTTGGGGGATGAGCAGTTCTTC
NA	TRBV5-8	TRBD1	TRBJ2-1	CASSRDRGNEQFF	TGTGCCAGCAGTCGGGACAGGGGAAATGAGCAGTTCTTC
NA	TRBV5-1	NA	TRBJ1-2	CASSFEGDQGGYTF	TGCGCCAGCAGCTTCGAGGGGGACCAGGGTGGCTACACCTTC
few	TRBV19	NA	TRBJ1-3	CASRQVSGNTIYF	TGTGCCAGTCGACAGGTCTCTGGAAACACCATATATTTT
few	TRBV10-3	NA	TRBJ2-6	CAISGTVSGANVLTF	TGTGCCATCAGTGGGACAGTCTCTGGGGCCAACGTCCTGACTTTC
few	TRBV4-1	TRBD1	TRBJ2-7	CASSQDQRTGYYEQYF	TGCGCCAGCAGCCAAGATCAAAGGACAGGGTACTACGAGCAGTACTTC
NA	TRBV24-1	NA	TRBJ1-2	CATSDQYGGYTF	TGTGCCACCAGTGACCAGTACGGTGGCTACACCTTC
NA	TRBV7-9	NA	TRBJ1-5	CASSVGDFQHF	TGTGCCAGCAGCGTGGGGGATTTTCAACATTTT
NA	TRBV28	TRBD1	TRBJ1-6	CASSPPTGSRSPLHF	TGTGCCAGCAGCCCTCCGACAGGGTCGCGTTCACCCCTCCACTTT
NA	TRBV6-5	TRBD2	TRBJ2-1	CATLAGGPFVF	TGTGCCACACTAGCGGGAGGCCCCTTTGTCTTC
few	TRBV7-9	TRBD1	TRBJ1-2	CASSLELGTAYGYTF	TGTGCCAGCAGCTTAGAACTCGGGACAGCCTATGGCTACACCTTC
NA	TRBV3-1/TRBV3-2	TRBD1	TRBJ2-4	CASSSRQGFNIQYF	TGTGCCAGCAGCTCACGACAGGGGTTTAACATTCAGTACTTC
NA	TRBV6-5	NA	TRBJ1-1	CASSYSSGVNTEAFF	TGTGCCAGCAGTTACTCGTCAGGGGTGAACACTGAAGCTTTCTTT